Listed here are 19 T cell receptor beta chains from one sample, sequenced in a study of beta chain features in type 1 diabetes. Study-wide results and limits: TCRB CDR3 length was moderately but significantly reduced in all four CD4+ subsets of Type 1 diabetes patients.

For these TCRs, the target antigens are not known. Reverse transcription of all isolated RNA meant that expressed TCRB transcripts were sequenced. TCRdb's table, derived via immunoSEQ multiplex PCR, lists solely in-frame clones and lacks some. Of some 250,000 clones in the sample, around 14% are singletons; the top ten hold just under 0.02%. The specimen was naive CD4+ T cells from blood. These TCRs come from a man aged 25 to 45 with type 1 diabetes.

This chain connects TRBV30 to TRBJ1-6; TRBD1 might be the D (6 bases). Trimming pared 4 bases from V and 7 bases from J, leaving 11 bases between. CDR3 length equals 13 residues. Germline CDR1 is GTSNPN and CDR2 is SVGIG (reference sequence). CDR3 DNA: TGTGCCTGGAACGCAGGGGTGAATTCACCCCTCCACTTT. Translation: CAWNAGVNSPLHF.

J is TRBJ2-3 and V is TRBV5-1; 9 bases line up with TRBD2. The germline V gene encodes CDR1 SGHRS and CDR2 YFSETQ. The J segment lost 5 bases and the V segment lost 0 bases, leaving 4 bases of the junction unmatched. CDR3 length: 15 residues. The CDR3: CASSLVAGAGDTQYF. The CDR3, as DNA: TGCGCCAGCAGCTTGGTAGCGGGAGCAGGAGATACGCAGTATTTT.

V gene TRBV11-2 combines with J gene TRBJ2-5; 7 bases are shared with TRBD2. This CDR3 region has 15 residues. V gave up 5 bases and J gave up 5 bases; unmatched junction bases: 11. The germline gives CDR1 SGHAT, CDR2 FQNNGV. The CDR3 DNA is TGTGCCAGCAGCACGACCCGACTAGCCCCCGAGACCCAGTACTTC. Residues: CASSTTRLAPETQYF. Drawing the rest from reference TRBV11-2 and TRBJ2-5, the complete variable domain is EAGVAQSPRYKIIEKRQSVAFWCNPISGHATLYWYQQILGQGPKLLIQFQNNGVVDDSQLPKDRFSAERLKGVDSTLKIQPAKLEDSAVYLCASSTTRLAPETQYFGPGTRLLVL.

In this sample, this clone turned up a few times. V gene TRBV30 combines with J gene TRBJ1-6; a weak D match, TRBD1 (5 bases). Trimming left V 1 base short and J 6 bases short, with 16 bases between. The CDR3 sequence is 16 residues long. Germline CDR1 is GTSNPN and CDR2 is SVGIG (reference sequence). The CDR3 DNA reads TGTGCCTGGAGTGCCCCCCGGGGGGAAGGTAATTCACCCCTCCACTTT. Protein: CAWSAPRGEGNSPLHF.

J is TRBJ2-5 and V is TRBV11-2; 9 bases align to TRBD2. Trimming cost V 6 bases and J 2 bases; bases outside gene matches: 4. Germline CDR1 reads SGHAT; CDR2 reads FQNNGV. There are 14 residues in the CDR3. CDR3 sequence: CASSPSGEQETQYF. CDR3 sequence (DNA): TGTGCCAGCAGTCCTAGCGGGGAACAAGAGACCCAGTACTTC.

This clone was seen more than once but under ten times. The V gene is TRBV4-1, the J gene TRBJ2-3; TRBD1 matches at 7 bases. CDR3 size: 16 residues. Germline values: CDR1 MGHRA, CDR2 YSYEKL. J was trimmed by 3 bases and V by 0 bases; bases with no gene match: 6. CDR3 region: CASSQDKGGVTDTQYF. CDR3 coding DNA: TGCGCCAGCAGCCAAGATAAAGGGGGCGTGACAGATACGCAGTATTTT.

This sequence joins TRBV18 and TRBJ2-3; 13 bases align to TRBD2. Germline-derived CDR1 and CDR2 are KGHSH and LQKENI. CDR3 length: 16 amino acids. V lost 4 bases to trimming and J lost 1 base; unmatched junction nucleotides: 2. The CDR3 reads CASSRTSGGRTDTQYF. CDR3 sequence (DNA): TGTGCCAGCTCACGGACTAGCGGGGGACGCACAGATACGCAGTATTTT.

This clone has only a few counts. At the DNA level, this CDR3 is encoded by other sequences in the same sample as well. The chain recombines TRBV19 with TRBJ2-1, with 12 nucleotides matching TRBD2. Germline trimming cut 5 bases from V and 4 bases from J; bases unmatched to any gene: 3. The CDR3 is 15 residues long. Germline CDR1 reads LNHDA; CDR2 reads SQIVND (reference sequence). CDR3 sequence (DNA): TGTGCCAGTAGTCCGCTAGCGGGGGGGTACAATGAGCAGTTCTTC. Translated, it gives CASSPLAGGYNEQFF.

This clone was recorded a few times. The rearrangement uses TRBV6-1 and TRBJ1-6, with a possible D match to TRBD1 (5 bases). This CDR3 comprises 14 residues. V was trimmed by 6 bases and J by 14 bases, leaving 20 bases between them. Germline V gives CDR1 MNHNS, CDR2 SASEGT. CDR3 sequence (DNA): TGTGCCAGCAGCCCCCCGGGACTCCCCTCGGCCCTCCACTTT. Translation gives CASSPPGLPSALHF.

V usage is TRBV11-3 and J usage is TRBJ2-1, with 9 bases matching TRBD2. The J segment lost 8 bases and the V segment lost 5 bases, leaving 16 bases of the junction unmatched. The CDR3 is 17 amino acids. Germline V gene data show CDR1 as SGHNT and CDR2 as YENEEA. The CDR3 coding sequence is TGTGCCAGCAGCCCCCGGGCGGGGGGGGGCATGCGGGATGAGCAGTTCTTC. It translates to CASSPRAGGGMRDEQFF.

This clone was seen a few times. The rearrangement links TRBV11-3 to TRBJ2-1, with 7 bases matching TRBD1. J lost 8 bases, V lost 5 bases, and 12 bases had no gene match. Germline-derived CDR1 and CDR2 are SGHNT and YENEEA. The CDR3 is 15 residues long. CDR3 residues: CASSLTGTERDEQFF. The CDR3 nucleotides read TGTGCCAGCAGCCTGACCGGGACAGAGAGAGATGAGCAGTTCTTC.

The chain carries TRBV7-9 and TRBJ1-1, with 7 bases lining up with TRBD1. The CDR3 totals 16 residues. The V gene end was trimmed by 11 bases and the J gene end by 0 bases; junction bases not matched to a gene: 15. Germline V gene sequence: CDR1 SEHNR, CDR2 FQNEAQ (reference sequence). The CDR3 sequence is CAGGDSLRYMNTEAFF. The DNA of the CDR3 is TGTGCCGGAGGGGACAGTCTGAGATATATGAACACTGAAGCTTTCTTT.

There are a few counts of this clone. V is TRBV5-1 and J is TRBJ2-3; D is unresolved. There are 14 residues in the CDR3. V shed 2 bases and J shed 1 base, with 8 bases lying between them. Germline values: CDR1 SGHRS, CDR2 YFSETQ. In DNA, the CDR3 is TGCGCCAGCAGCTTACGACAAGGCACAGATACGCAGTATTTT. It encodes CASSLRQGTDTQYF.

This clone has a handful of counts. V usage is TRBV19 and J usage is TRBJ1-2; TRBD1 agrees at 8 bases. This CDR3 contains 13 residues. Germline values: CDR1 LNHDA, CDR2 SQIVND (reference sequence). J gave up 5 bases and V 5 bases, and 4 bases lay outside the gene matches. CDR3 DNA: TGTGCCAGTAGTCCGACAGGGGAATATGGCTACACCTTC. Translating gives CASSPTGEYGYTF.

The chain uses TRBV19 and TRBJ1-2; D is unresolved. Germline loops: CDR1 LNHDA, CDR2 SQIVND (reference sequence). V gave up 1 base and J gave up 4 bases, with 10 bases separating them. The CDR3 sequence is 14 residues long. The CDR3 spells CASSIVAGSYGYTF. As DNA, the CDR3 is TGTGCCAGTAGTATAGTGGCAGGATCCTATGGCTACACCTTC.

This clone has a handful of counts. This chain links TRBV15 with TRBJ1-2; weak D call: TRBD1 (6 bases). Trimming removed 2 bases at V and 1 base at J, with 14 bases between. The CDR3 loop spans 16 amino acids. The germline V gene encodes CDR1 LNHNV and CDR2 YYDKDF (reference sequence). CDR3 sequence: CATSRRSGQLNYGYTF. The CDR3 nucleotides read TGTGCCACCAGCAGAAGATCGGGACAACTTAACTATGGCTACACCTTC.

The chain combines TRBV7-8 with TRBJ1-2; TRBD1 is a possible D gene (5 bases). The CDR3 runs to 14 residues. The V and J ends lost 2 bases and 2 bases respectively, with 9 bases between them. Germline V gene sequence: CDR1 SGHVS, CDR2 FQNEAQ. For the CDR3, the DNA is TGTGCCAGCAGCTTACAGGGCGGAAACTATGGCTACACCTTC. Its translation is CASSLQGGNYGYTF. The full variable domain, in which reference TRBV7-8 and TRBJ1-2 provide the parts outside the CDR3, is GAGVSQSPRYKVAKRGQDVALRCDPISGHVSLFWYQQALGQGPEFLTYFQNEAQLDKSGLPSDRFFAERPEGSVSTLKIQRTQQEDSAVYLCASSLQGGNYGYTFGSGTRLTVV.

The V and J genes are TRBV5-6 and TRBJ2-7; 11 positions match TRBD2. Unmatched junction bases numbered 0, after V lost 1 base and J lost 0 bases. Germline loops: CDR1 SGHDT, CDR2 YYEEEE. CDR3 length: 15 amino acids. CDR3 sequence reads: CASSLTSGSSYEQYF. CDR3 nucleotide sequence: TGTGCCAGCAGCTTGACTAGCGGGAGCTCCTACGAGCAGTACTTC.

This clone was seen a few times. The CDR3 region has the DNA TGTGCCAGCACCCAAGGTCGGGACAGGGTCTATGGCTACACCTTC. Translated: CASTQGRDRVYGYTF. This chain connects TRBV6-6 to TRBJ1-2, with TRBD1 matching 9 bases. CDR1 is MNHNY, CDR2 SVGAGI, per germline (reference sequence). Trimming cost V 7 bases and J 4 bases; bases outside gene matches: 10. The CDR3 spans 15 residues.